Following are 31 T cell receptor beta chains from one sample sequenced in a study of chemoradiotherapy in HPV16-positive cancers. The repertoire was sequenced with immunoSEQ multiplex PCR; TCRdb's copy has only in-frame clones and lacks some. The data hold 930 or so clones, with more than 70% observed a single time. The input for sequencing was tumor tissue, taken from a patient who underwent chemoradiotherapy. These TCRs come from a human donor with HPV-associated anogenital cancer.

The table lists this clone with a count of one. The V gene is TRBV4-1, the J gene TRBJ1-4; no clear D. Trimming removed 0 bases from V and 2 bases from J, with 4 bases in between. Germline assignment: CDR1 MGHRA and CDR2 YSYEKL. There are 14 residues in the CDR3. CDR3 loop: CASSQDFTNEKLFF. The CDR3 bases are TGCGCCAGCAGCCAAGATTTCACTAATGAAAAACTGTTTTTT.

The CDR3 DNA reads TGTGCCATCAGTGAGTCGACTCGGGCCAGCTTTCAGACCGAGCAGTACTTC. This translates into CAISESTRASFQTEQYF. The chain combines TRBV10-3 with TRBJ2-7; D is unresolved. V was cut by 0 bases and J by 6 bases, with 21 bases left in between. The germline V gene has CDR1 ENHRY and CDR2 SYGVKD. The CDR3 is made up of 17 amino acids.

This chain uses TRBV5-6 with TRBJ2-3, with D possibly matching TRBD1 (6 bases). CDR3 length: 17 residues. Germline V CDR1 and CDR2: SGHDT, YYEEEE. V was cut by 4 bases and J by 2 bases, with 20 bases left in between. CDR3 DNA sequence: TGTGCCAGCAGCCTCCACAGGGCCACATACTACACAGATACGCAGTATTTT. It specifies CASSLHRATYYTDTQYF.

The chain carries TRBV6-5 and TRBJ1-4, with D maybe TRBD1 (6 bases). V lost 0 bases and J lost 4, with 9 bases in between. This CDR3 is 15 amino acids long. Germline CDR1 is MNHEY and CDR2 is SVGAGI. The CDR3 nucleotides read TGTGCCAGCAGTTACTCCGGACAGATTAATGAAAAACTGTTTTTT. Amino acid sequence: CASSYSGQINEKLFF.

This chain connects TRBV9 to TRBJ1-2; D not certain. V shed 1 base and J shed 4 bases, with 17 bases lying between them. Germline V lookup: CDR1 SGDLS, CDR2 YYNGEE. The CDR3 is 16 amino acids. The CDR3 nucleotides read TGTGCCAGCAGCGTATCGGGTACCGCTTTGCCCTATGGCTACACCTTC. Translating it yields CASSVSGTALPYGYTF. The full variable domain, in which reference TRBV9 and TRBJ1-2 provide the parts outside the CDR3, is DSGVTQTPKHLITATGQRVTLRCSPRSGDLSVYWYQQSLDQGLQFLIQYYNGEERAKGNILERFSAQQFPDLHSELNLSSLELGDSALYFCASSVSGTALPYGYTFGSGTRLTVV.

CDR3 nucleotides: TGTGCCAGCAGTTTACAGGGAGACTATGGCTACACCTTC. Protein product: CASSLQGDYGYTF. This rearrangement joins TRBV27 to TRBJ1-2; D is possibly TRBD1 (5 bases). V lost 2 bases to trimming and J lost 3 bases, with 7 bases between them. This CDR3 spans 13 amino acids. CDR1 and CDR2 from the germline V gene are MNHEY and SMNVEV (reference sequence).

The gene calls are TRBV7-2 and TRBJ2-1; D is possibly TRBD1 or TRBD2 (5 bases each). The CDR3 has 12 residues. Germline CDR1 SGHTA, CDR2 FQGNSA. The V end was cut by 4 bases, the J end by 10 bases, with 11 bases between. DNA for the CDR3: TGTGCCAGCAGCTGGCTAGCAGGGGAGCAGTTCTTC. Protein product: CASSWLAGEQFF.

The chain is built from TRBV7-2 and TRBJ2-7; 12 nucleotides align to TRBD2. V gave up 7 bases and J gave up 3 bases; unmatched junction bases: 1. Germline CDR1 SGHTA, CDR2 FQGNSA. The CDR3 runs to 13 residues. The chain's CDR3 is CASTTSGGYEQYF. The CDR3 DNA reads TGTGCCAGCACGACTAGCGGGGGCTACGAGCAGTACTTC.

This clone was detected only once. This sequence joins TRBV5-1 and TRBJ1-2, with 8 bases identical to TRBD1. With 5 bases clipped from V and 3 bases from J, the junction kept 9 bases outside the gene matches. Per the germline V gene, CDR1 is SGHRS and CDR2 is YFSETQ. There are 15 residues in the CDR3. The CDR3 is CASSPGTGSYYGYTF. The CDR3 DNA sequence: TGCGCCAGCAGTCCCGGGACAGGTTCGTACTATGGCTACACCTTC.

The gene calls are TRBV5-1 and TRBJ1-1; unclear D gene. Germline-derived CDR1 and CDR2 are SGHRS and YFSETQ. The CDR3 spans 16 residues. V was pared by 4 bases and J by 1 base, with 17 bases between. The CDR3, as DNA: TGCGCCAGCAGCCTCGGTGTTCGGGCTCCGAACACTGAAGCTTTCTTT. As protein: CASSLGVRAPNTEAFF.

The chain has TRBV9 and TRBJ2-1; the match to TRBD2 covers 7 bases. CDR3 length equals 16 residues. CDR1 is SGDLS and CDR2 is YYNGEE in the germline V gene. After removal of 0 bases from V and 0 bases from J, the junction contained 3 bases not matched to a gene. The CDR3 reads CASSVGGLTSYNEQFF. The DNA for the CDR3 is TGTGCCAGCAGCGTAGGGGGACTAACCTCCTACAATGAGCAGTTCTTC.

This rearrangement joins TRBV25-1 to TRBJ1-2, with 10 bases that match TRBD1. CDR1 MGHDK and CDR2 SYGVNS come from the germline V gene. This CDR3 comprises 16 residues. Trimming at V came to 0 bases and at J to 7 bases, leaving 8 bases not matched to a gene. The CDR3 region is CASSEYKGQGSGGYTF. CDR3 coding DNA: TGTGCCAGCAGTGAATATAAGGGACAGGGGAGTGGTGGCTACACCTTC.

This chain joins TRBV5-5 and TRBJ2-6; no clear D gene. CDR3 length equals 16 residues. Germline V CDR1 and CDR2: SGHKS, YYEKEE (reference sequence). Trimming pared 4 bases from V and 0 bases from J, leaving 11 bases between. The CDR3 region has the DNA TGTGCCAGCAGCCTCGACGGGTACTCTGGGGCCAACGTCCTGACTTTC. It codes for CASSLDGYSGANVLTF.

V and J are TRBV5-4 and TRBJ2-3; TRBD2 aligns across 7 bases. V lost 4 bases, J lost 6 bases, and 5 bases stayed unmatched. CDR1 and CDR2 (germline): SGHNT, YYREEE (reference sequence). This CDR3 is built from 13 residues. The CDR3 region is CASSGGGEDTQYF. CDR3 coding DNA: TGTGCCAGCAGCGGGGGGGGAGAGGATACGCAGTATTTT.

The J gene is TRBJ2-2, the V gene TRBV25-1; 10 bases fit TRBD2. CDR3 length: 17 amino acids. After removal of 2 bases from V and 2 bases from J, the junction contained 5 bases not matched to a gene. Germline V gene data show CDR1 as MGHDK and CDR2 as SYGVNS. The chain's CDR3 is CASSEASGRGNTGELFF. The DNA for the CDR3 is TGTGCCAGCAGTGAAGCGAGCGGGAGGGGCAACACCGGGGAGCTGTTTTTT.

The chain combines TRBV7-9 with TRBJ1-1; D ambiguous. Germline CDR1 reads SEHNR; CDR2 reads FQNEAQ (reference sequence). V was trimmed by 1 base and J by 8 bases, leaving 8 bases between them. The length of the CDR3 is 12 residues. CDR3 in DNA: TGTGCCAGCAGCTTAGATGGCGCGGAAGCTTTCTTT. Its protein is CASSLDGAEAFF.

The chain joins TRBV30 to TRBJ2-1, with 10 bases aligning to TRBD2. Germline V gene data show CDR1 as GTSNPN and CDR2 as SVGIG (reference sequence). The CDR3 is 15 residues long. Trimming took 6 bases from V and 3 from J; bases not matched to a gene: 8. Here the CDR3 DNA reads TGTGCCTGTAACTTAGCGGGGGGCTTCTACAATGAGCAGTTCTTC. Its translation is CACNLAGGFYNEQFF.

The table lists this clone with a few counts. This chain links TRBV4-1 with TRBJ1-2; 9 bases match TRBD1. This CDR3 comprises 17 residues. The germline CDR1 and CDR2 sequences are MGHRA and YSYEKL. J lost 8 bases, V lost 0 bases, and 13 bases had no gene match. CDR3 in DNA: TGCGCCAGCAGCCAAGATCAGGGACAGGGCGCAATCGGGGGCTACACCTTC. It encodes CASSQDQGQGAIGGYTF.

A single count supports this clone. The chain's CDR3 is CASRSTGTSWSGELFF. The CDR3 nucleotides are TGTGCCAGCAGGTCCACCGGGACTAGCTGGTCCGGGGAGCTGTTTTTT. The chain combines TRBV7-9 with TRBJ2-2, with 9 bases aligning to TRBD2. Trimming at V came to 6 bases and at J to 6 bases, leaving 11 bases not matched to a gene. Germline lookup yields CDR1 SEHNR and CDR2 FQNEAQ (reference sequence). The CDR3 spans 16 residues.

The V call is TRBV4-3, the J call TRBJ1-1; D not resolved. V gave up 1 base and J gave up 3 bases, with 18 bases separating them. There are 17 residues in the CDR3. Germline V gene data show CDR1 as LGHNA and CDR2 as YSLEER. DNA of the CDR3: TGCGCCAGCAGCCAAGGGCTCGCGGCGGGTGAGCACACTGAAGCTTTCTTT. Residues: CASSQGLAAGEHTEAFF.

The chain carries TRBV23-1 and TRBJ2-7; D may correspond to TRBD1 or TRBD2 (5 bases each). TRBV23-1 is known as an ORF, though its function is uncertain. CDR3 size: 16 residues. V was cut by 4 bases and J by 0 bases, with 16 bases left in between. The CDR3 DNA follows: TGCGCCAGCAGTCTGAATCCGGGACCCCGCTCCTACGAGCAGTACTTC. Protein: CASSLNPGPRSYEQYF.

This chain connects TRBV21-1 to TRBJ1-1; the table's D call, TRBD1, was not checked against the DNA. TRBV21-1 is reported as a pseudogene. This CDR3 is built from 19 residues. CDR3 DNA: TGTGCCAGCAGCAAGTCCCCCCCACTACAGGCCGATATGAACACTGAAGCTTTCTTT. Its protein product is CASSKSPPLQADMNTEAFF.

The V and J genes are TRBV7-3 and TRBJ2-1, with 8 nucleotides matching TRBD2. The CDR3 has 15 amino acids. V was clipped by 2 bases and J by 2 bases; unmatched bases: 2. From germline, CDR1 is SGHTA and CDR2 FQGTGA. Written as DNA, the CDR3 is TGTGCCAGCAGCTTATTACTAGCGGCCTACAATGAGCAGTTCTTC. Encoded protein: CASSLLLAAYNEQFF.

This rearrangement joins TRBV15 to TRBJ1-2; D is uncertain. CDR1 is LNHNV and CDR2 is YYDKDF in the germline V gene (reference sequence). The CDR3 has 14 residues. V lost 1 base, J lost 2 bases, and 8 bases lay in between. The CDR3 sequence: CATSRGGENYGYTF. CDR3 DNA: TGTGCCACCAGCAGAGGCGGGGAAAACTATGGCTACACCTTC.

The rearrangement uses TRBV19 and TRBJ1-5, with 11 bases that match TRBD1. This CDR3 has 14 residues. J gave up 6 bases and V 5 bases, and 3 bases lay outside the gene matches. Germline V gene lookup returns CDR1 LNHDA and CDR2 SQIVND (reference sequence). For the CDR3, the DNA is TGTGCCAGTAGTTCGGGACAGGGGGTTCAGCCCCAGCATTTT. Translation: CASSSGQGVQPQHF.

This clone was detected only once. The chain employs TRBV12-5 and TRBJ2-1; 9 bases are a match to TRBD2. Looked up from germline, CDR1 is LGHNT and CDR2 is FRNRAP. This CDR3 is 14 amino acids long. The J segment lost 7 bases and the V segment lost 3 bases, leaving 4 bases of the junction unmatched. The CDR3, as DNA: TGTGCTAGTGGTTTAGGACTAGCGATGAATGAGCAGTTCTTC. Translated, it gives CASGLGLAMNEQFF.

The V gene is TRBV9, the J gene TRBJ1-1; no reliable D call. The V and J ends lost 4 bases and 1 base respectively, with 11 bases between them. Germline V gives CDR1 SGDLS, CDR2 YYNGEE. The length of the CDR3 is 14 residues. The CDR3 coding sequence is TGTGCCAGCAGCCTCAGGACCCAGAACACTGAAGCTTTCTTT. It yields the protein CASSLRTQNTEAFF. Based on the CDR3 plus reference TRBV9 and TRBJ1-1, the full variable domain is DSGVTQTPKHLITATGQRVTLRCSPRSGDLSVYWYQQSLDQGLQFLIQYYNGEERAKGNILERFSAQQFPDLHSELNLSSLELGDSALYFCASSLRTQNTEAFFGQGTRLTVV.

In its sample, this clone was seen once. The CDR3 loop reads CASSQDGGTNEKLFF. The CDR3 bases are TGTGCCAGCAGCCAAGATGGGGGGACTAATGAAAAACTGTTTTTT. The chain combines TRBV4-2 with TRBJ1-4, with a possible D match to TRBD1 (5 bases). The V and J ends lost 0 bases and 2 bases respectively, with 7 bases between them. CDR3 size: 15 residues. Per germline, CDR1 LGHNA and CDR2 YNFKEQ.

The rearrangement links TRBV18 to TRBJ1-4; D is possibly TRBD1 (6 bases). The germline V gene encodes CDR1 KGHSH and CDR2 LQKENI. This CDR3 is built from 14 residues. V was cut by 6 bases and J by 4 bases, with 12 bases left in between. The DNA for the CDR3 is TGTGCCAGCTCTCCCGACAGGAGTAATGAAAAACTGTTTTTT. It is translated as CASSPDRSNEKLFF.

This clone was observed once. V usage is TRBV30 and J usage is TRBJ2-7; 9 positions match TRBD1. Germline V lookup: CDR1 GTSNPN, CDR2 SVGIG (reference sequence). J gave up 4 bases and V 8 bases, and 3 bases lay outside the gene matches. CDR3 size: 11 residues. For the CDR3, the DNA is TGTGCCGGACAGGGGAAGTACGAGCAGTACTTC. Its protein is CAGQGKYEQYF.

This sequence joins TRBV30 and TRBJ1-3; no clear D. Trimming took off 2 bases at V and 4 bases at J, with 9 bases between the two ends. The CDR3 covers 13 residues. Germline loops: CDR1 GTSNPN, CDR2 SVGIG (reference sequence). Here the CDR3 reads CAWSRQSGNTIYF. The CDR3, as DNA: TGTGCCTGGAGTCGGCAGTCCGGAAACACCATATATTTT.